A single sample gave rise to the 26 T cell receptor beta chains below, sequenced in a study of CXCR3-negative and CXCR3-positive naive CD8 T cells. It was by 5' RACE with UMI labels that the TRB cDNA libraries were prepared. TCRdb reprocessed the 5' RACE reads and reports one entry per CDR3 protein, with no DNA. The sample table includes 100,000 to 150,000 distinct CDR3 sequences. The sequenced sample was naive CXCR3- CD8+ T cells from blood. Noted subset: CD45RO-CCR7+CD27+CD95- naive CD8+ T cells lacking CXCR3 (TNR3-). These receptors originate from a human donor in good health. Some clones in this sample may be carry-over from other donors' samples.

The genes are TRBV28 and TRBJ1-5; TCRdb calls TRBD1, which cannot be checked without DNA. Germline V gives CDR1 MDHEN, CDR2 SYDVKM. The CDR3 consists of 16 residues. The CDR3 protein is CASSLRGARGNQPQHF.

This chain links TRBV18 with TRBJ2-1. The CDR3 is 11 residues long. Per germline, CDR1 KGHSH and CDR2 LQKENI. This CDR3 is CASSKDNEQFF. The variable domain in full, with the rest retrieved from reference TRBV18 and TRBJ2-1, is NAGVMQNPRHLVRRRGQEARLRCSPMKGHSHVYWYRQLPEEGLKFMVYLQKENIIDESGMPKERFSAEFPKEGPSILRIQQVVRGDSAAYFCASSKDNEQFFGPGTRLTVL.

The J gene is TRBJ2-2, the V gene TRBV29-1; TCRdb reports TRBD1, a call that lacks DNA to check it against. CDR3 length: 13 residues. Per germline, CDR1 SQVTM and CDR2 ANQGSEA. The CDR3 protein is CSGGRENTGELFF.

The chain has TRBV5-5 and TRBJ2-2; TCRdb's assignment of TRBD1 cannot be checked, as there is no DNA. The CDR3 contains 14 residues. Germline lookup yields CDR1 SGHKS and CDR2 YYEKEE (reference sequence). CDR3 sequence reads: CARAGTGPDGELFF.

The V and J genes are TRBV6-2 or TRBV6-3 and TRBJ2-3; as DNA is missing, the TRBD1 call by TCRdb cannot be tested. The germline V gene encodes CDR1 MNHEY and CDR2 SVGEGT. CDR3 length: 15 residues. CDR3 region: CASRYRGRGTDTQYF.

V and J are TRBV7-8 and TRBJ2-1. This CDR3 spans 15 amino acids. Germline V gene sequence: CDR1 SGHVS, CDR2 FQNEAQ. The chain's CDR3 is CASSSSLGSWDEQFF.

V and J are TRBV10-2 and TRBJ2-7; lacking DNA, the TRBD2 call made by TCRdb goes unchecked. Germline CDR1 WSHSY, CDR2 SAAADI. The CDR3 extends over 14 amino acids. This CDR3 is CASGPGTSVAEQYF.

The genes are TRBV20-1 and TRBJ2-3; the TRBD2 assignment by TCRdb is unverifiable without DNA. The V gene's germline CDR1 is DFQATT and CDR2 SNEGSKA (reference sequence). The CDR3 is 16 amino acids. CDR3 residues: CSARDNLAASTDTQYF.

The chain links TRBV21-1 to TRBJ2-1; the D gene TCRdb calls, TRBD1, cannot be checked with no DNA. TRBV21-1 is noted as a pseudogene. The CDR3 is made up of 15 amino acids. Here the CDR3 reads CARPTNWDREHEQFF.

The J gene is TRBJ1-1, the V gene TRBV28; TCRdb returns TRBD1, unconfirmable since there is no DNA. CDR3 length equals 13 residues. CDR1 and CDR2 (germline): MDHEN, SYDVKM. The CDR3: CASSFPRGTEAFF.

The chain links TRBV18 to TRBJ2-7; TCRdb designates TRBD1, a call that cannot be tested without DNA. The CDR3 contains 15 residues. Germline V lookup: CDR1 KGHSH, CDR2 LQKENI. The CDR3 sequence is CASSPWDRSGDEQYF.

The J gene is TRBJ1-4, the V gene TRBV7-9; TCRdb's assignment of TRBD1 cannot be checked, as there is no DNA. This CDR3 contains 15 residues. Germline CDR1 SEHNR, CDR2 FQNEAQ (reference sequence). CDR3 residues: CASSRDRANNEKLFF.

This chain joins TRBV5-1 and TRBJ2-3; TCRdb indicates TRBD2, and absent DNA this call remains unverified. The length of the CDR3 is 13 residues. CDR1 is SGHRS, CDR2 YFSETQ, per germline. Here the CDR3 reads CASSLWEGHTQYF. The entire variable domain, with the rest obtained from reference TRBV5-1 and TRBJ2-3, is as follows: KAGVTQTPRYLIKTRGQQVTLSCSPISGHRSVSWYQQTPGQGLQFLFEYFSETQRNKGNFPGRFSGRQFSNSRSEMNVSTLELGDSALYLCASSLWEGHTQYFGPGTRLTVL.

The chain has TRBV4-1 and TRBJ2-1; with no DNA, the TCRdb D assignment of TRBD2 cannot be verified. This CDR3 has 17 residues. Germline V gives CDR1 MGHRA, CDR2 YSYEKL. CDR3 sequence: CASSQGVGTFEGNEQFF.

This chain links TRBV14 with TRBJ2-3; checking the TCRdb D call of TRBD1 is not possible without DNA. CDR1 and CDR2 (germline): SGHDN, FVKESK. The length of the CDR3 is 13 residues. CDR3 loop: CASSRRQTDTQYF.

The chain couples TRBV5-1 to TRBJ2-4; TCRdb's D gene call, TRBD1, goes unchecked for lack of DNA. Per the germline V gene, CDR1 is SGHRS and CDR2 is YFSETQ. The CDR3 is made up of 19 amino acids. CDR3 sequence reads: CASSSILLGGREPINIQYF.

The chain has TRBV25-1 and TRBJ1-1; the TRBD1 assignment by TCRdb is unverifiable without DNA. Germline loops: CDR1 MGHDK, CDR2 SYGVNS. The CDR3 runs to 14 residues. CDR3 in amino acids: CASSRDSVATEAFF.

This sequence joins TRBV12-3 or TRBV12-4 and TRBJ2-3; the TRBD2 assignment by TCRdb is unverifiable without DNA. The CDR3 covers 16 residues. Here the CDR3 reads CATGLAGGAPTDTQYF.

This chain links TRBV28 with TRBJ1-2; TCRdb proposes TRBD1, but this gene call is untestable without DNA. The CDR3 is made up of 16 amino acids. CDR1 is MDHEN, CDR2 SYDVKM, per germline. The CDR3 is CASSLPGTGAWGGYTF.

The rearrangement joins TRBV29-1 to TRBJ1-1. The CDR3 runs to 14 residues. Germline CDR1 and CDR2: SQVTM and ANQGSEA. The CDR3 loop is CSVEGGRMNTEAFF.

The J gene is TRBJ1-5, the V gene TRBV19; without DNA, the TCRdb call of TRBD1 cannot be checked. This CDR3 comprises 17 residues. CDR1 and CDR2 from the germline V gene are LNHDA and SQIVND (reference sequence). This CDR3 is CAAPPGTGTYSNQPQHF.

The chain carries TRBV11-2 and TRBJ2-2; the TCRdb D gene call, TRBD1, has no DNA to confirm it. Germline V CDR1 and CDR2: SGHAT, FQNNGV. The CDR3 has 15 amino acids. CDR3 residues: CASSPRGLGVGELFF.

The rearrangement uses TRBV12-3 or TRBV12-4 and TRBJ2-1. CDR3 size: 16 residues. Here the CDR3 reads CASRSRSGGPNNEQFF.

The genes are TRBV1 and TRBJ2-3; without DNA, the TCRdb call of TRBD2 cannot be checked. TRBV1 is deemed a pseudogene. This CDR3 is built from 16 residues. CDR3 amino acids: CTSSQGLAGSTDTQYF.

V and J are TRBV5-1 and TRBJ2-1; TCRdb returns TRBD1, unconfirmable since there is no DNA. Per germline, CDR1 SGHRS and CDR2 YFSETQ. CDR3 size: 14 residues. CDR3 residues: CASSSGTDYNEQFF.

V usage is TRBV27 and J usage is TRBJ2-7; the TCRdb D gene call, TRBD1, has no DNA to confirm it. Germline lookup yields CDR1 MNHEY and CDR2 SMNVEV (reference sequence). The CDR3 totals 13 residues. CDR3: CASRGQVAYEQYF.